Shown below are 4 T cell receptor beta chains from a single sample sequenced in a study of identical twins. A single record per CDR3 protein comes from TCRdb applying MiXCR to the 5' RACE reads. The table has about 920,000 distinct CDR3 sequences, approximately 13% seen once. These data were also reused for a study on yellow fever vaccine responses in identical twins.

The sequencing sample was made of PBMCs. The receptor set was obtained from a woman in her late teens or twenties in good health.

A few counts support this clonotype. The V and J genes are TRBV27 and TRBJ2-3; a possible D gene is TRBD1 (6 bases). CDR1 MNHEY and CDR2 SMNVEV come from the germline V gene (reference sequence). There are 17 residues in the CDR3. Trimming shortened V by 6 bases and J by 0 bases, and 19 bases separated the two germline ends. Here the CDR3 DNA reads TGTGCCAGCAGCAAGACGGGTTGGGGACATAGCACAGATACGCAGTATTTT. Translating it yields CASSKTGWGHSTDTQYF.

Here the CDR3 DNA reads TGTGCCAGCAGTAAGGGACTAGCGGGAGGGGACACCGGGGAGCTGTTTTTT. It yields the protein CASSKGLAGGDTGELFF. The chain links TRBV27 to TRBJ2-2; 16 positions agree with TRBD2. CDR3 length: 17 amino acids. Trimming cost V 5 bases and J 3 bases; bases outside gene matches: 3. The V gene's germline CDR1 is MNHEY and CDR2 SMNVEV (reference sequence).

This clonotype was counted only a few times. This chain joins TRBV20-1 and TRBJ2-3; 10 bases are a match to TRBD2. Germline CDR1 and CDR2: DFQATT and SNEGSKA (reference sequence). This CDR3 region has 17 residues. With 6 bases clipped from V and 3 bases from J, the junction kept 15 bases outside the gene matches. The CDR3 protein is CSAPPEPGLAITDTQYF. In DNA form, the CDR3 reads TGCAGTGCACCGCCTGAACCGGGACTAGCGATAACAGATACGCAGTATTTT.

In this sample, this clonotype turned up a few times. The rearrangement joins TRBV27 to TRBJ2-7; 11 bases are a match to TRBD2. Germline loops: CDR1 MNHEY, CDR2 SMNVEV (reference sequence). After removal of 6 bases from V and 5 bases from J, the junction contained 9 bases not matched to a gene. The CDR3 runs 15 residues. Written as DNA, the CDR3 is TGTGCCAGCAGCCTAGCGGGAGGACACGACAACGAGCAGTACTTC. Protein sequence: CASSLAGGHDNEQYF.